The clone carrying this T cell receptor beta chain was detected once. Its antigen remains unidentified. The data stem from a study of lymphopenia after photon versus proton radiotherapy. Findings and limits, study-wide: Under photons, naive T cells and diversity fell while effector/memory populations rose. Better survival with proton therapy was suggested as possible, not demonstrated. After the lymphocyte nadir, photon-treated repertoires showed oligoclonal expansion, especially of CD8+ Temra cells.

The method was immunoSEQ multiplex PCR; TCRdb's version includes in-frame clones alone and lacks a portion of them. The table shows 20,000 to 25,000 clones, with approximately 90% occurring only once. V dropped 5 bases and J dropped 3 bases, with 14 bases sitting between them. Germline CDR1 SGHTA, CDR2 FQGNSA. This CDR3 is 14 amino acids long. The chain recombines TRBV7-2 with TRBJ2-7, with D perhaps matching TRBD1 (6 bases). The specimen was peripheral blood, collected from a patient treated with proton-based radiotherapy. This clonotype was sampled from a man older than 75 with esophageal cancer. In nucleotides, the CDR3 is TGTGCCAGCAGCCAACAGGGTTTTGACTACGAGCAGTACTTC. Its translation: CASSQQGFDYEQYF.